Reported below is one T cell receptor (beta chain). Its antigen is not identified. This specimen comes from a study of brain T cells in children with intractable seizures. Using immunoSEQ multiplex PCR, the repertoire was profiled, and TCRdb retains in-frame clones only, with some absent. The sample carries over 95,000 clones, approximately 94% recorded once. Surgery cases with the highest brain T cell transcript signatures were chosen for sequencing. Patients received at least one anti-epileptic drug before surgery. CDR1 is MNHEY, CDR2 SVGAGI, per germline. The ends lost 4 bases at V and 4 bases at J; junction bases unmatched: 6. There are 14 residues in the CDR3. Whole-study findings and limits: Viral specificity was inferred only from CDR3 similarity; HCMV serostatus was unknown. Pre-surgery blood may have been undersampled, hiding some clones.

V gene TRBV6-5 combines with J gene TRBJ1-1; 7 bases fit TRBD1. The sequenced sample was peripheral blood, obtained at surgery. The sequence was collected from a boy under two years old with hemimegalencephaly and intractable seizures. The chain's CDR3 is CASSSAGGGTEAFF. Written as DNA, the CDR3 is TGTGCCAGCAGTTCAGCAGGGGGGGGCACTGAAGCTTTCTTT.